The 9 T cell receptor beta chains below all came from one sample that was sequenced in a study of T-cell reconstitution after alpha-beta-depleted transplantation in children. This sample's TCRbeta library carried unique molecular identifier barcodes. TCRdb analysed the PCR reads with MiXCR anew, one entry per CDR3 protein. The repertoire includes under 300,000 distinct CDR3 sequences, approximately 10% of them detected once, and roughly a quarter sits in the top ten. The sequenced sample was peripheral blood, obtained 180 days after TCRalphabeta/CD19-depleted stem cell transplant. The receptors here all came from a male patient under 10 years old who had a stem cell transplant for chronic granulomatous disease, so the T cells may come from the graft donor.

This clonotype was found many times. The chain links TRBV30 to TRBJ2-5; no firm D call. Looked up from germline, CDR1 is GTSNPN and CDR2 is SVGIG (reference sequence). This CDR3 has 13 residues. Trimming stripped 0 bases from V and 2 bases from J, with 7 bases between. The CDR3 DNA reads as TGTGCCTGGAGTGTGCGAAGTCAAGAGACCCAGTACTTC. Protein: CAWSVRSQETQYF.

Details on this clonotype: A read error is possible here, since a much larger clone lies one base away. The V gene is TRBV18, the J gene TRBJ2-3, with D unclear. V was clipped by 3 bases and J by 2 bases, with 9 bases between them. CDR3 length equals 14 residues. CDR1 and CDR2 (germline): KGHSH, LQKENI. CDR3 amino acids: CASSPFAATDTQYF. CDR3 DNA sequence: TGTGCCAGCTCACCTTTTGCGGCCACAGATACGCAGTATTTT.

The rearrangement links TRBV28 to TRBJ1-5; 10 bases fit TRBD1. The CDR3 consists of 15 residues. The trim removed 6 bases at V and 1 base at J, leaving 3 bases unmatched. In germline, CDR1 is MDHEN, CDR2 SYDVKM. CDR3 DNA: TGTGCCAGCAGCTGGACAGGGGGGAGCAATCAGCCCCAGCATTTT. It yields the protein CASSWTGGSNQPQHF.

This clonotype appeared many times. The V and J genes are TRBV9 and TRBJ2-1, with D hard to call. V lost 6 bases, J lost 5 bases, and 18 bases lay in between. In germline, CDR1 is SGDLS, CDR2 YYNGEE. The CDR3 contains 15 residues. This CDR3 reads CASTSLGLGNNEQFF. For the CDR3, the DNA is TGTGCCAGCACCTCGTTGGGCTTGGGAAACAATGAGCAGTTCTTC.

This clonotype was found many times. This chain joins TRBV29-1 and TRBJ2-7; TRBD1 is a possible D gene (5 bases). This CDR3 contains 17 residues. The V end lost 1 base, the J end lost 0 bases, and 19 bases lay between the germline ends. Germline V gene data show CDR1 as SQVTM and CDR2 as ANQGSEA. The CDR3 loop is CSVEAKPRQSTSYEQYF. The CDR3 nucleotides are TGCAGCGTTGAAGCTAAACCGAGACAGTCGACCTCCTACGAGCAGTACTTC.

A few counts support this clonotype. V gene TRBV3-1 combines with J gene TRBJ2-1, with D possibly matching TRBD2 (5 bases). Germline V gene lookup returns CDR1 LGHDT and CDR2 YNNKEL (reference sequence). The CDR3 runs 14 residues. With 1 base removed from V and 7 bases from J, the gap between germline ends came to 11 bases. The CDR3 DNA reads TGTGCCAGCAGCCAAGGGCCTACGGGGAATGAGCAGTTCTTC. Its protein is CASSQGPTGNEQFF.

This clonotype was seen at least ten times. The CDR3 DNA is TGTGCCAGCAGCTTGAGAGGAGGCAGCAATCAGCCCCAGCATTTT. It translates to CASSLRGGSNQPQHF. The chain employs TRBV5-6 and TRBJ1-5; no reliable D call. Germline CDR1 reads SGHDT; CDR2 reads YYEEEE. The CDR3 covers 15 residues. Trimming removed 1 base from V and 1 base from J, with 9 bases in between.

This clonotype was recorded at least ten times. The V call is TRBV5-1, the J call TRBJ2-1, with 13 nucleotides matching TRBD2. From germline, CDR1 is SGHRS and CDR2 YFSETQ. The V and J ends lost 5 bases and 10 bases, in that order; junction bases with no gene match: 12. The CDR3 spans 16 residues. CDR3 residues: CASRQTSGGPPLEQFF. The CDR3 DNA reads as TGCGCCAGCAGGCAGACTAGCGGGGGGCCACCCCTAGAGCAGTTCTTC.

This clonotype came up many times. The chain has TRBV7-9 and TRBJ1-3, with D maybe TRBD1 (6 bases). Germline-derived CDR1 and CDR2 are SEHNR and FQNEAQ (reference sequence). The CDR3 length is 14 residues. V was pared by 7 bases and J by 2 bases, with 12 bases between. The CDR3 sequence: CASNHGGPGNTIYF. The DNA for the CDR3 is TGTGCCAGCAACCATGGGGGGCCTGGAAACACCATATATTTT.